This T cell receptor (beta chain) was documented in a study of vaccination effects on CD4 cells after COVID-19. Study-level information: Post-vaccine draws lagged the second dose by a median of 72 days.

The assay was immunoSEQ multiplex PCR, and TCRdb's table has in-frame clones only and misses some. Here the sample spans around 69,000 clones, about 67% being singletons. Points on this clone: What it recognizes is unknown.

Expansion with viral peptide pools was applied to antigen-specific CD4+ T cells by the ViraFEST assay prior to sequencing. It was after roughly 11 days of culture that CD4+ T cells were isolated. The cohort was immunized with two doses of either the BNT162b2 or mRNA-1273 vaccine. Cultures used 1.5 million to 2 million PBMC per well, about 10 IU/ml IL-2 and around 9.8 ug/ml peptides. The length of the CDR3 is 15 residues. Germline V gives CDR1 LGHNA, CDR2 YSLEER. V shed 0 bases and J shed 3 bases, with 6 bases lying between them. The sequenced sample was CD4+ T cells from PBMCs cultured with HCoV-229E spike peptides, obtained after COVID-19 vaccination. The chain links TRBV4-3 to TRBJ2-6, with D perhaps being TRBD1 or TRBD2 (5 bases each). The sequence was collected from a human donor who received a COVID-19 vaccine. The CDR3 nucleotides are TGCGCCAGCAGCCAAGATGGGGGTGGGGCCAACGTCCTGACTTTC. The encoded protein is CASSQDGGGANVLTF.